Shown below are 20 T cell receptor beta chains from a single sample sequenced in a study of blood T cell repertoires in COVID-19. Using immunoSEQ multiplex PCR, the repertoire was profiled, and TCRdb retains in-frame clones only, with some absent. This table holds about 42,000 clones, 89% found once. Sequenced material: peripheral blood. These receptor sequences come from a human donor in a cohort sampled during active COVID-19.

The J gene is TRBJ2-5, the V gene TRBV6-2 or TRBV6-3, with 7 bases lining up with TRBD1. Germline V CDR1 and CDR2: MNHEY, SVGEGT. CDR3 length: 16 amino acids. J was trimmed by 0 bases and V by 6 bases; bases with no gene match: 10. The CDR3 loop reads CASSSKGQTYQETQYF. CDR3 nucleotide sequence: TGTGCCAGCAGCTCCAAGGGACAGACGTACCAAGAGACCCAGTACTTC.

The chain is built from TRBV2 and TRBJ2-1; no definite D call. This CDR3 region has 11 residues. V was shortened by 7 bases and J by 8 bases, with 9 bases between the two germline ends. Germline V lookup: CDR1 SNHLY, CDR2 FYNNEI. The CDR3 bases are TGTGCCAGCAACCCAAGCGATGAGCAGTTCTTC. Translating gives CASNPSDEQFF.

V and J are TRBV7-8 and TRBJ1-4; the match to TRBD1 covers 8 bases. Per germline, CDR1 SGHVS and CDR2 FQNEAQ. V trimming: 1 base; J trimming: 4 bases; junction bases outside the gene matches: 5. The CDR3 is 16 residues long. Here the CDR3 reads CASSLGRQGSNEKLFF. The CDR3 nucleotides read TGTGCCAGCAGCTTAGGGAGACAGGGGAGTAATGAAAAACTGTTTTTT. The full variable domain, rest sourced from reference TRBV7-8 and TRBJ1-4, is GAGVSQSPRYKVAKRGQDVALRCDPISGHVSLFWYQQALGQGPEFLTYFQNEAQLDKSGLPSDRFFAERPEGSVSTLKIQRTQQEDSAVYLCASSLGRQGSNEKLFFGSGTQLSVL.

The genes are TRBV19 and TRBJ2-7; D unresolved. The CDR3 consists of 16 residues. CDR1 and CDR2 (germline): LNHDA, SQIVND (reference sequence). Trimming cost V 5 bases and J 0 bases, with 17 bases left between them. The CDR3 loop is CASSAAGSADSYEQYF. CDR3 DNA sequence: TGTGCCAGTAGTGCCGCCGGGTCGGCGGACTCCTACGAGCAGTACTTC.

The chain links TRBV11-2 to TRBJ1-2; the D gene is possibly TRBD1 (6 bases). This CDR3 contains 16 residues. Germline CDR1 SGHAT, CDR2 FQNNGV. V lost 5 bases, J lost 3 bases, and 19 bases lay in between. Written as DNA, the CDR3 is TGTGCCAGCAGCCCCCAGGGGCGCCAAGGGGACTATGGCTACACCTTC. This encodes CASSPQGRQGDYGYTF.

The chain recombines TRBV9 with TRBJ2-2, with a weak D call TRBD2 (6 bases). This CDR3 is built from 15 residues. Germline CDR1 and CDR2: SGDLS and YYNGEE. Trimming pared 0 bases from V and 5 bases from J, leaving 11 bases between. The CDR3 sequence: CASSVAGGRTGELFF. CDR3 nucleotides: TGTGCCAGCAGCGTAGCCGGGGGTCGAACCGGGGAGCTGTTTTTT.

In DNA form, the CDR3 reads TGTGCCAGCAGCCCACACCTAACGGGGAGCGGAGAGACCCAGTACTTC. It translates to CASSPHLTGSGETQYF. The chain uses TRBV7-8 and TRBJ2-5, with D maybe TRBD2 (5 bases). V lost 5 bases, J lost 4 bases, and 20 bases lay in between. The CDR3 covers 16 residues. Germline V gives CDR1 SGHVS, CDR2 FQNEAQ.

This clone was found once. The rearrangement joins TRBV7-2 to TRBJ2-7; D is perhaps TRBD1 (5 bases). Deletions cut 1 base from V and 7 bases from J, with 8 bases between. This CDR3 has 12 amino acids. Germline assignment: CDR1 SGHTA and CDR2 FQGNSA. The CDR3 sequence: CASSLGKGEQYF. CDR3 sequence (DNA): TGTGCCAGCAGCTTAGGAAAGGGGGAGCAGTACTTC.

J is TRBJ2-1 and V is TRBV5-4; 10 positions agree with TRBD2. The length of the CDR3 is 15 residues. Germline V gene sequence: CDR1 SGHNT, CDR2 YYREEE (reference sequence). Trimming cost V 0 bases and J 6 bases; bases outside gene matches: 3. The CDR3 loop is CASSLGTSGLNEQFF. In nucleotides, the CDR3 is TGTGCCAGCAGCTTGGGGACTAGCGGCCTCAATGAGCAGTTCTTC.

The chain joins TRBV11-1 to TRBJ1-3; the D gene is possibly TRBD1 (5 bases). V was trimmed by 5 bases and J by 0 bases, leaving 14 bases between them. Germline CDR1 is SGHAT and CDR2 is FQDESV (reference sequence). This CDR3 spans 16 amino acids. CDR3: CASSPRQFPSGNTIYF. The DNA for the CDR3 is TGTGCCAGCAGCCCGCGACAGTTCCCCTCTGGAAACACCATATATTTT.

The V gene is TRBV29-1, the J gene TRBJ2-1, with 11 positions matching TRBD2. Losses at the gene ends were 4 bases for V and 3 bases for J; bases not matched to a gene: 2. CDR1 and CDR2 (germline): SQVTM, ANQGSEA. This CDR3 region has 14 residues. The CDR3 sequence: CSVVAGGGYNEQFF. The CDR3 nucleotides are TGCAGCGTTGTAGCGGGAGGGGGCTACAATGAGCAGTTCTTC.

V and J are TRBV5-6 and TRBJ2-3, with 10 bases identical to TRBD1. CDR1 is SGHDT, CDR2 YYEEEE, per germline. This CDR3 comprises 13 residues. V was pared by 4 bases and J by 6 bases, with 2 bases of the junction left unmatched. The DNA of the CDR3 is TGTGCCAGCAGCAGACAGGGGGCGGATACGCAGTATTTT. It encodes CASSRQGADTQYF.

CDR3 protein: CASSQLGGTDTRKTQYF. The CDR3 nucleotides read TGCGCCAGCAGTCAATTAGGGGGGACAGACACGAGGAAGACCCAGTACTTC. The chain carries TRBV23-1 and TRBJ2-5, with TRBD1 as a possible D gene (7 bases). TRBV23-1 is an ORF for which the function is uncertain. Deletions cut 1 base from V and 6 bases from J, with 21 bases between. The CDR3 runs 17 residues.

The CDR3 sequence is CASSVTSGAYEQYF. The CDR3 DNA follows: TGTGCCAGCAGTGTGACGAGCGGAGCCTACGAGCAGTACTTC. The chain uses TRBV2 and TRBJ2-7, with a possible D match to TRBD2 (5 bases). The CDR3 has 14 amino acids. Between the trimmed V and J ends, which lost 4 bases and 2 bases, there was a span of 12 bases. The germline gives CDR1 SNHLY, CDR2 FYNNEI.

The CDR3 here is CASSATRLTYTEAFF. CDR3 nucleotide sequence: TGTGCCAGCAGCGCCACAAGATTAACCTACACTGAAGCTTTCTTT. The chain is built from TRBV9 and TRBJ1-1; D unclear. Germline V gene sequence: CDR1 SGDLS, CDR2 YYNGEE. The CDR3 is 15 residues long. The germline V and J ends were trimmed by 3 bases and 3 bases, with 15 bases remaining between them.

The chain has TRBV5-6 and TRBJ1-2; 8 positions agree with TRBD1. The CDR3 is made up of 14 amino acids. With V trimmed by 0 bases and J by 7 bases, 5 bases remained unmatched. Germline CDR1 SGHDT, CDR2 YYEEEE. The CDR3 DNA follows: TGTGCCAGCAGCTTGGTGCAGGGGGCCGGTGGCTACACCTTC. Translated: CASSLVQGAGGYTF.

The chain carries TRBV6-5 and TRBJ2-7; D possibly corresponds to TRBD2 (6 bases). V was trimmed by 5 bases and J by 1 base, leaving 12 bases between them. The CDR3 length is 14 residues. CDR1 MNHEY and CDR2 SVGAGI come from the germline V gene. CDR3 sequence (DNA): TGTGCCAGCAGTAACCGGGGGACTTCCTACGAGCAGTACTTC. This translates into CASSNRGTSYEQYF.

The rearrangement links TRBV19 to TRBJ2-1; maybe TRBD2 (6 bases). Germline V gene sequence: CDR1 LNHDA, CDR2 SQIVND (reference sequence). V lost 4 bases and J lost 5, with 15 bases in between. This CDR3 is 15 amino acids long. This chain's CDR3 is CASSNGRESNNEQFF. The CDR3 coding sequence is TGTGCCAGTAGTAATGGTCGGGAGTCCAACAATGAGCAGTTCTTC.

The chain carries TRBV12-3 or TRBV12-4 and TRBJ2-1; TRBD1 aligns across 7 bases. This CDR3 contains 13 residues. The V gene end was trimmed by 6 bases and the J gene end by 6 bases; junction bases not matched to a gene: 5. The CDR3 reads CASRRGQINEQFF. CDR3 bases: TGTGCCAGCAGGAGGGGACAGATCAATGAGCAGTTCTTC.

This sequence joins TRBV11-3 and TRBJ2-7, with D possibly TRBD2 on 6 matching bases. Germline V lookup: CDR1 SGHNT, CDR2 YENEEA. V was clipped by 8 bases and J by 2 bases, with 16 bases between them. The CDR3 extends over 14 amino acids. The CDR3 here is CASQEGTGTYEQYF. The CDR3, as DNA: TGTGCCAGCCAGGAGGGGACGGGGACCTACGAGCAGTACTTC.